The TCR beta chain described here comes from a study of blood T cell repertoires in COVID-19. About the study: Material from acute and convalescent COVID-19 was sourced from the United States, Italy and Spain. PBMCs, B-cell-depleted T cells, or T cells provided the cDNA or gDNA that made up the material.

Between the trimmed V and J ends, which lost 1 base and 4 bases, there was a span of 8 bases. CDR1 is SGHVS and CDR2 is FQNEAQ in the germline V gene. CDR3 length equals 14 residues. In the authors' workflow: Counts of nucleated cells, estimated from reference gene primer amplification, were obtained. Repertoires were generated with immunoSEQ multiplex PCR, while TCRdb's copy carries only in-frame clones and drops some. That table supplies the V and J calls and clone size; D and trimming were determined from the DNA. This table has about 220,000 clones, 84% appearing once. The clonotype originates from a man aged 25 to 40 with active or convalescent COVID-19. The sample consisted of peripheral blood. The V call is TRBV7-8, the J call TRBJ1-5; no clear D. CDR3 coding DNA: TGTGCCAGCAGCTTAGTCCAGTTTAATCAGCCCCAGCATTTT. Encoded protein: CASSLVQFNQPQHF.